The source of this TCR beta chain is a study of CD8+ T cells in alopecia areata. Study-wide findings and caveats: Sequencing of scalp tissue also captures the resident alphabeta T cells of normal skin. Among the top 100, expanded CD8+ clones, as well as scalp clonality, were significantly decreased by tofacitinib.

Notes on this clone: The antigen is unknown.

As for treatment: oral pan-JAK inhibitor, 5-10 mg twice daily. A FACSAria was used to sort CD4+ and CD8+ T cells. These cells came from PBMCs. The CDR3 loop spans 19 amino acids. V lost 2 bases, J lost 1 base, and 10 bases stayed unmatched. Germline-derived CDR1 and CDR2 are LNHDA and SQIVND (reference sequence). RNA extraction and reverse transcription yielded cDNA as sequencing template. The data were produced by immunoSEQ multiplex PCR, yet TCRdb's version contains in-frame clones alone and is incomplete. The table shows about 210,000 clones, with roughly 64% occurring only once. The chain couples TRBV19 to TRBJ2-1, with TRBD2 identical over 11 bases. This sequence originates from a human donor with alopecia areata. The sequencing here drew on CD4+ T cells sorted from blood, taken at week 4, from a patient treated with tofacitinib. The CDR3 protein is CASSIRRVSGGASYNEQFF. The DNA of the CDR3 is TGTGCCAGTAGTATAAGGAGGGTTAGCGGGGGGGCGTCCTACAATGAGCAGTTCTTC.